A selection of T cell receptor beta chains follows, all from one sample in a study of cytomegalovirus exposure and HLA in healthy donors. The assay was immunoSEQ multiplex PCR, and TCRdb's table has in-frame clones only and misses some. The sample holds 130,000 or so clones; 80% to 90% are singletons and the top ten take approximately 3%. The sequencing sample was made of PBMCs. Source of these receptors: a woman aged 18-35 years in good health and CMV-seropositive. Each CDR3 is given with its conserved first and last residue. D genes are given only for firm matches. Size tells how often a clone was seen (once, few, many) or the class of an expanded clone, and some rows leave it out.

d_gene,j_gene,len,v_gene,abundance,CDR3nt,CDR3aa
-,TRBJ1-2,11,TRBV2,-,TGTGCCAGCATACAGGAATCTGGCTACACCTTC,CASIQESGYTF
-,TRBJ1-5,11,TRBV12-1,-,TGTGCCAGCTGGCAAAATCAGCCCCAGCATTTT,CASWQNQPQHF
-,TRBJ2-5,15,TRBV11-3,-,TGTGCCAGCAGCTCGCAGGGTTTTGAGGAAGAGACCCAGTACTTC,CASSSQGFEEETQYF
TRBD2,TRBJ2-7,16,TRBV13,-,TGTGCCAGCAGCTTAAGAAGGGGTAGCGGGGCCTACGAGCAGTACTTC,CASSLRRGSGAYEQYF
TRBD1,TRBJ1-2,14,TRBV27,-,TGTGCCAGCAGTGTTGGACAGGGGGTTCGTGGCTACACCTTC,CASSVGQGVRGYTF
TRBD1,TRBJ2-1,16,TRBV7-9,-,TGTTCCAGCAGCTTGTGGACAGGGGGGTATGCCGATGAGCAGTTCTTC,CSSSLWTGGYADEQFF
TRBD1,TRBJ2-1,14,TRBV7-9,-,TGTGCCAGCAGCATACTGGGGACAGACAATGAGCAGTTCTTC,CASSILGTDNEQFF
TRBD2,TRBJ2-2,18,TRBV5-4,once,TGTGCCAGCAGCTTGGACCCTTCTAGCGCGGGGGGGCCCGGGGAGCTGTTTTTT,CASSLDPSSAGGPGELFF
-,TRBJ1-6,14,TRBV2,-,TGTGCCAGCAGTGACGGGACAAGAGACTCACCCCTCCACTTT,CASSDGTRDSPLHF
-,TRBJ1-6,14,TRBV27,once,TGTGCCAGCAGAGCCACAGCGGGGAATTCACCCCTCCACTTT,CASRATAGNSPLHF
-,TRBJ2-7,14,TRBV4-1,-,TGCGCCAGCAGCCGAGGACAGGGAGGGTACGAGCAGTACTTC,CASSRGQGGYEQYF
TRBD1,TRBJ2-3,15,TRBV28,few,TGTGCCAGCAGTAGGACAGGGGACAACACAGATACGCAGTATTTT,CASSRTGDNTDTQYF
-,TRBJ1-1,14,TRBV5-6,-,TGTGCCAGCAGCTTTCAGGGATTGGACACTGAAGCTTTCTTT,CASSFQGLDTEAFF
TRBD1,TRBJ2-7,15,TRBV6-6,-,TGTGCCAGCAGTTCCGCCGGGACAGGGACCTACGAGCAGTACTTC,CASSSAGTGTYEQYF
TRBD1,TRBJ2-1,15,TRBV5-4,-,TGTGCCAGCAGCCACGGACAGGGTTTTGACAATGAGCAGTTCTTC,CASSHGQGFDNEQFF
-,TRBJ2-1,12,TRBV15,-,TGTGCCACCAGCAGGGGGCATAATGAGCAGTTCTTC,CATSRGHNEQFF
-,TRBJ1-1,13,TRBV27,few,TGTGCCAGCAGTTTTGTGGGGCACACTGAAGCTTTCTTT,CASSFVGHTEAFF
-,TRBJ1-1,14,TRBV6-6,-,TGTGCCAGCAGTTACGAGGGTTCGAACACTGAAGCTTTCTTT,CASSYEGSNTEAFF
TRBD1,TRBJ2-2,14,TRBV5-4,-,TGTGCCAGCAGCTTGGAGCAGGGGGCCGGGGAGCTGTTTTTT,CASSLEQGAGELFF
TRBD2,TRBJ2-5,15,TRBV5-4,-,TGTGCCAGCAGCTTGGACAGCGGACTAGCAGAGACCCAGTACTTC,CASSLDSGLAETQYF
-,TRBJ2-2,16,TRBV5-1,-,TGCGCCAGCAGCTTGGTTAGCCGGGTTAACACCGGGGAGCTGTTTTTT,CASSLVSRVNTGELFF
-,TRBJ1-1,16,TRBV18,-,TGTGCCAGCTCACCTGGAGGGACGGAGATGAACACTGAAGCTTTCTTT,CASSPGGTEMNTEAFF
TRBD2,TRBJ2-7,16,TRBV7-9,-,TGTGCCAGCAGCCCCCGCCCGGGAGGGCAGGGCTACGAGCAGTACTTC,CASSPRPGGQGYEQYF
TRBD1,TRBJ1-4,14,TRBV19,once,TGTGCCAGTAGTATGGGACAGGAACCTGAAAAACTGTTTTTT,CASSMGQEPEKLFF
TRBD1,TRBJ2-2,16,TRBV18,-,TGTGCCAGCTCACTCGCTACCGGGACAGCCACCGGGGAGCTGTTTTTT,CASSLATGTATGELFF
-,TRBJ2-3,16,TRBV5-1,-,TGCGCCAGCAGCTTGGGACCCACGGGAAGCACAGATACGCAGTATTTT,CASSLGPTGSTDTQYF
-,TRBJ1-5,14,TRBV6-6,once,TGTGCCAGCAGAGTAGGGGGTTTAAATCAGCCCCAGCATTTT,CASRVGGLNQPQHF
-,TRBJ2-1,13,TRBV6-1,-,TGTGCCAGCTTCGCCTCCCCGGACAATGAGCAGTTCTTC,CASFASPDNEQFF
-,TRBJ2-3,13,TRBV5-6,once,TGTGCCAGCAGCGTCAGGGGAACAGATACGCAGTATTTT,CASSVRGTDTQYF
-,TRBJ1-4,16,TRBV6-5,-,TGTGCCAGCAGTTACTCCGGGGGGCGGGCTAATGAAAAACTGTTTTTT,CASSYSGGRANEKLFF
-,TRBJ1-1,14,TRBV5-1,-,TGCGCCAGCAGCCCAAGCGGGGGGGGCACTGAAGCTTTCTTT,CASSPSGGGTEAFF
-,TRBJ2-2,16,TRBV19,-,TGTGCCAGTAGTATAGTTTTTAGAACAGACACCGGGGAGCTGTTTTTT,CASSIVFRTDTGELFF
-,TRBJ2-5,14,TRBV6-1,few,TGTGCCAGCAACCAGGGTACTCGTCAAGAGACCCAGTACTTC,CASNQGTRQETQYF
TRBD1,TRBJ1-2,15,TRBV7-2,-,TGTGCCAGCAGCTACGGGACAGGGTGGTACTATGGCTACACCTTC,CASSYGTGWYYGYTF
-,TRBJ2-2,16,TRBV11-3,-,TGTGCCAGCAGCTTGATGGGGGCCAGAAACACCGGGGAGCTGTTTTTT,CASSLMGARNTGELFF